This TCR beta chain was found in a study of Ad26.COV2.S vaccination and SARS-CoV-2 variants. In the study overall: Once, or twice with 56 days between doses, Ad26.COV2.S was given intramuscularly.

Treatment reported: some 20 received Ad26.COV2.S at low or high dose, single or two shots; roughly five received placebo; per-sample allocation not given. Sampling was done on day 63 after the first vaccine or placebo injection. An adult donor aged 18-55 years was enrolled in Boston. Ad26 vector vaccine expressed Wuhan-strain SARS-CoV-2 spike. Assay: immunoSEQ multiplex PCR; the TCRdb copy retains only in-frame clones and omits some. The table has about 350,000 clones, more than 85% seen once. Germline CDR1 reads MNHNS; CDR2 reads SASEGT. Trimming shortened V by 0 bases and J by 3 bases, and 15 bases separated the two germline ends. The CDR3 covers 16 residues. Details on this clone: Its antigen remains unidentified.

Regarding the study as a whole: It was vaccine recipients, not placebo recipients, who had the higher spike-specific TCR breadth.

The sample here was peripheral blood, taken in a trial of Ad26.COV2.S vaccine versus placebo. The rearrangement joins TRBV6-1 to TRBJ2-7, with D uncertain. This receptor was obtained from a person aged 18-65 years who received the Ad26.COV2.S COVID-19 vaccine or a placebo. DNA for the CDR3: TGTGCCAGCAGTGAAGCACTTGGTAGCAACTACTACGAGCAGTACTTC. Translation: CASSEALGSNYYEQYF.